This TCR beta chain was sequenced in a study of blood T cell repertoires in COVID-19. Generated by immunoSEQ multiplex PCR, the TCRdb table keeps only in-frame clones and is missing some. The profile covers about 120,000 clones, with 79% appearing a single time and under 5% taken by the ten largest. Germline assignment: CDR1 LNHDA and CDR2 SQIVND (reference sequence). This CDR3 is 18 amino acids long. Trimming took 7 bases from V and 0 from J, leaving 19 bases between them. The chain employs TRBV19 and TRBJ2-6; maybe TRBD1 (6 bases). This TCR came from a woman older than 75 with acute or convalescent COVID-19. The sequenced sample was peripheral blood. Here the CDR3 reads CASTQPGQPHSGANVLTF. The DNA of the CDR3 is TGTGCCAGTACCCAACCGGGACAACCCCACTCTGGGGCCAACGTCCTGACTTTC.